Each of the 21 T cell receptor beta chains below was sequenced from the same sample in a study of T cells after yellow fever vaccination. From the 5' RACE reads, TCRdb called clonotypes with MiXCR, one entry per CDR3 protein. The table shows some 560,000 distinct CDR3 sequences, with around 16% occurring only once. Source: PBMCs, taken about 5 days after the first yellow fever vaccination. The receptors derive from a man aged 18 to 30 who received the YFV17D yellow fever vaccine.

This clonotype was found a few times. CDR3 sequence (DNA): TGCAGTGCTAGTGAGGACAAGAACACCGGGGAGCTGTTTTTT. Translation: CSASEDKNTGELFF. J is TRBJ2-2 and V is TRBV20-1; possible D gene TRBD1, 5 bases. Germline V CDR1 and CDR2: DFQATT, SNEGSKA (reference sequence). V was clipped by 3 bases and J by 1 base, with 9 bases between them. This CDR3 has 14 amino acids.

This clonotype turned up a few times. The chain carries TRBV30 and TRBJ2-1; weak D call: TRBD2 (5 bases). Germline CDR1 is GTSNPN and CDR2 is SVGIG (reference sequence). This CDR3 is built from 16 residues. Trimming pared 2 bases from V and 0 bases from J, leaving 14 bases between. The CDR3 sequence: CAWSTLPGSSYNEQFF. As DNA, the CDR3 is TGTGCCTGGAGTACGCTACCGGGGAGCTCCTACAATGAGCAGTTCTTC.

The rearrangement joins TRBV20-1 to TRBJ2-7; the D gene is possibly TRBD1 (6 bases). The germline CDR1 and CDR2 sequences are DFQATT and SNEGSKA (reference sequence). This CDR3 spans 11 amino acids. V was clipped by 4 bases and J by 4 bases, with 8 bases between them. The CDR3 DNA reads TGCAGTGCTACACAGGGTTACGAGCAGTACGTC. This encodes CSATQGYEQYV.

The V and J genes are TRBV3-1 and TRBJ2-1; TRBD2 matches 7 bases. The CDR3 runs to 16 residues. Trimming cost V 0 bases and J 6 bases; bases outside gene matches: 8. Germline loops: CDR1 LGHDT, CDR2 YNNKEL (reference sequence). The CDR3, as DNA: TGTGCCAGCAGCCAAGAGCGGGACTACTTCTGCAATGAGCAGTTCTTC. It specifies CASSQERDYFCNEQFF.

This clonotype came up a few times. Germline is not matched at one junction end, which may reflect a read error. This chain joins TRBV5-1 and TRBJ2-1, with a weak D call TRBD2 (6 bases). Germline V gene data show CDR1 as SGHRS and CDR2 as YFSETQ. The CDR3 has 12 residues. CDR3 nucleotide sequence: TGCGCCAGCAGCACGGACTACGATGAGCAGTTCTTC. Protein: CASSTDYDEQFF. The complete variable domain, with remaining parts taken from reference TRBV5-1 and TRBJ2-1, reads KAGVTQTPRYLIKTRGQQVTLSCSPISGHRSVSWYQQTPGQGLQFLFEYFSETQRNKGNFPGRFSGRQFSNSRSEMNVSTLELGDSALYLCASSTDYDEQFFGPGTRLTVL.

This clonotype was detected only a few times. The gene calls are TRBV10-3 and TRBJ2-7, with 8 bases identical to TRBD1. Germline V gene lookup returns CDR1 ENHRY and CDR2 SYGVKD. The V and J ends lost 0 bases and 2 bases, in that order; junction bases with no gene match: 3. The CDR3 spans 15 residues. The CDR3 spells CAISESNRGAYEQYF. CDR3 nucleotide sequence: TGTGCCATCAGTGAGTCCAACAGGGGGGCCTACGAGCAGTACTTC.

This clonotype has just a few counts. This chain uses TRBV5-1 with TRBJ1-5, with D uncertain. Germline CDR1 reads SGHRS; CDR2 reads YFSETQ. The CDR3 loop spans 16 amino acids. V was pared by 2 bases and J by 2 bases, with 14 bases between. In DNA form, the CDR3 reads TGCGCCAGCAGCTTAAGAGGGCTGGGTGGCAATCAGCCCCAGCATTTT. This codes for CASSLRGLGGNQPQHF.

This clonotype was counted between two and nine times. The chain employs TRBV4-3 and TRBJ2-7, with a possible D match to TRBD2 (6 bases). The length of the CDR3 is 16 residues. From germline, CDR1 is LGHNA and CDR2 YSLEER. Trimming pared 3 bases from V and 1 base from J, leaving 16 bases between. CDR3 DNA: TGCGCCAGCAGCCATCAACTAGACGGGGGATCCTACGAGCAGTACTTC. Translation: CASSHQLDGGSYEQYF.

This clonotype has more than one count but fewer than ten. The V call is TRBV20-1, the J call TRBJ2-3; D gene uncertain. The CDR3 consists of 12 residues. The V gene's germline CDR1 is DFQATT and CDR2 SNEGSKA (reference sequence). Here the CDR3 DNA reads TGCAGCACCCTGGGCCCCTCGGATACGCAGTATTTT. This sequence encodes CSTLGPSDTQYF.

The chain has TRBV2 and TRBJ1-6, with a weak D call TRBD1 (5 bases). The CDR3 consists of 14 residues. The germline gives CDR1 SNHLY, CDR2 FYNNEI. V shed 4 bases and J shed 5 bases, with 9 bases lying between them. The CDR3 region is CASSVSRDNSPLHF. In DNA, the CDR3 is TGTGCCAGCAGTGTGTCCAGGGATAATTCACCCCTCCACTTT.

This clonotype has only a few counts. The chain has TRBV4-3 and TRBJ2-3; D is unresolved. The V and J ends lost 0 bases and 13 bases respectively, with 17 bases between them. CDR1 is LGHNA and CDR2 is YSLEER in the germline V gene. The CDR3 length is 14 residues. The CDR3, as DNA: TGCGCCAGCAGCCAAGATGTTTCCGGCGGATTTAAGTATTTT. It encodes CASSQDVSGGFKYF.

This clonotype was picked up a small number of times. The gene calls are TRBV29-1 and TRBJ1-1; D may be TRBD1 (5 bases). V was shortened by 1 base and J by 11 bases, with 11 bases between the two germline ends. The germline V gene encodes CDR1 SQVTM and CDR2 ANQGSEA. This CDR3 has 11 amino acids. The CDR3: CSVEAFGGAFF. In DNA, the CDR3 is TGCAGCGTTGAAGCGTTTGGGGGGGCTTTCTTT.

The CDR3 bases are TGTGCCAGCAGCCGTCCTAGCGGGGGGGCGAACACCGGGGAGCTGTTTTTT. Encoded protein: CASSRPSGGANTGELFF. The chain has TRBV7-2 and TRBJ2-2; 12 bases agree with TRBD2. V was pared by 5 bases and J by 0 bases, with 4 bases of the junction left unmatched. This CDR3 region has 17 residues. Germline-derived CDR1 and CDR2 are SGHTA and FQGNSA.

The V gene is TRBV14, the J gene TRBJ2-2; either TRBD1 or TRBD2 may supply D (7 bases each). V dropped 6 bases and J dropped 4 bases, with 15 bases sitting between them. The germline gives CDR1 SGHDN, CDR2 FVKESK. CDR3 length equals 15 residues. CDR3 sequence: CASRPSGGATGELFF. The CDR3 region has the DNA TGTGCCAGCAGACCCTCAGGGGGGGCCACCGGGGAGCTGTTTTTT.

The chain couples TRBV7-2 to TRBJ2-5; a possible D gene is TRBD1 (6 bases). The CDR3 runs to 14 residues. V lost 3 bases and J lost 5, with 13 bases in between. CDR1 SGHTA and CDR2 FQGNSA come from the germline V gene. CDR3 amino acids: CASSFDQGWETQYF. CDR3 nucleotide sequence: TGTGCCAGCAGCTTCGACCAGGGGTGGGAGACCCAGTACTTC.

The CDR3 loop is CASTGGDGTDTQYF. CDR3 coding DNA: TGCGCCAGCACGGGAGGAGACGGCACAGATACGCAGTATTTT. The rearrangement links TRBV5-1 to TRBJ2-3; the match to TRBD2 covers 7 bases. CDR1 is SGHRS and CDR2 is YFSETQ in the germline V gene. Trimming at V came to 6 bases and at J to 1 base, leaving 5 bases not matched to a gene. The length of the CDR3 is 14 residues.

This clonotype was picked up a small number of times. This rearrangement joins TRBV12-3 or TRBV12-4 to TRBJ1-2, with 7 positions matching TRBD1. V lost 6 bases, J lost 3 bases, and 7 bases stayed unmatched. The CDR3 spans 14 residues. The CDR3 DNA sequence: TGTGCCAGCAGCCGGGACAGAGACTACTATGGCTACACCTTC. It encodes CASSRDRDYYGYTF.

This clonotype occurred a few times. The CDR3 nucleotides read TGTGCCAGCACCAAAGTTGGAGGGTTCGGCCAGCCCCAGCATTTT. Translating it yields CASTKVGGFGQPQHF. The genes are TRBV6-2 or TRBV6-3 and TRBJ1-5, with unresolved D. The CDR3 totals 15 residues. Trimming took off 7 bases at V and 7 bases at J, with 20 bases between the two ends. Germline V lookup: CDR1 MNHEY, CDR2 SVGEGT.

This chain uses TRBV5-6 with TRBJ2-5; 9 bases map to TRBD1. This CDR3 contains 15 residues. The J segment lost 2 bases and the V segment lost 4 bases, leaving 6 bases of the junction unmatched. The germline V gene has CDR1 SGHDT and CDR2 YYEEEE. The CDR3 DNA reads TGTGCCAGCAGCGGGACAGGGATGGGACAAGAGACCCAGTACTTC. As protein: CASSGTGMGQETQYF.

Only a few counts were recorded for this clonotype. The V and J genes are TRBV20-1 and TRBJ2-2, with TRBD2 identical over 7 bases. The CDR3 length is 14 residues. The ends lost 1 base at V and 4 bases at J; junction bases unmatched: 3. Germline loops: CDR1 DFQATT, CDR2 SNEGSKA (reference sequence). The CDR3 DNA reads TGCAGTGCTAGAGGGCGGGGGAGCACCGGGGAGCTGTTTTTT. It specifies CSARGRGSTGELFF.

This clonotype has a handful of counts. The chain combines TRBV4-1 with TRBJ2-1; 9 bases agree with TRBD2. Germline V gives CDR1 MGHRA, CDR2 YSYEKL. This CDR3 has 18 amino acids. With V trimmed by 0 bases and J by 0 bases, 6 bases remained unmatched. The DNA of the CDR3 is TGCGCCAGCAGCCAAGATCCGCTAGCGGGGAGCTCCTACAATGAGCAGTTCTTC. Its protein is CASSQDPLAGSSYNEQFF.